The 16 T cell receptor beta chains below were found in one sample sequenced in a study of T cells after yellow fever vaccination. TCRdb fed the 5' RACE reads into MiXCR, producing one record per CDR3 protein. The top ten hold more than 12% of the sample, which has 600,000 to 750,000 distinct CDR3 sequences, 10% to 15% seen once. This specimen consisted of PBMCs, obtained on the day of the yellow fever booster vaccination. Receptors originate from a man aged 25 to 45 who received the YFV17D yellow fever vaccine.

There are a few counts of this clonotype. The chain links TRBV2 to TRBJ2-7, with 11 bases fitting TRBD2. The J segment lost 9 bases and the V segment lost 7 bases, leaving 8 bases of the junction unmatched. The CDR3 contains 13 residues. Per germline, CDR1 SNHLY and CDR2 FYNNEI. Here the CDR3 reads CASILAGGPLQYF. The CDR3, as DNA: TGTGCCAGCATTCTAGCGGGAGGCCCTCTGCAGTACTTC.

A few counts support this clonotype. This rearrangement joins TRBV6-2 or TRBV6-3 to TRBJ2-7; D not certain. Germline V CDR1 and CDR2: MNHEY, SVGEGT. The CDR3 sequence is 14 residues long. V lost 2 bases and J lost 0, with 8 bases in between. CDR3 nucleotides: TGTGCCAGCAGTTACGGGCCCACCTCCTACGAGCAGTACTTC. Translated, it gives CASSYGPTSYEQYF.

This clonotype was observed a handful of times. V usage is TRBV20-1 and J usage is TRBJ2-1; a possible D gene is TRBD1 (5 bases). V was trimmed by 1 base and J by 0 bases, leaving 7 bases between them. Germline loops: CDR1 DFQATT, CDR2 SNEGSKA (reference sequence). CDR3 size: 14 residues. CDR3 sequence reads: CSARGQGSYNEQFF. The CDR3, as DNA: TGCAGTGCTAGAGGGCAGGGCTCCTACAATGAGCAGTTCTTC.

The V and J genes are TRBV29-1 and TRBJ1-2; D unclear. Trimming stripped 0 bases from V and 0 bases from J, with 20 bases between. The CDR3 sequence is 18 residues long. Germline CDR1 reads SQVTM; CDR2 reads ANQGSEA. CDR3 DNA: TGCAGCGTTGAAGAAGTCCAGGAACACCTCTCCGCTAACTATGGCTACACCTTC. Translating it yields CSVEEVQEHLSANYGYTF.

This chain connects TRBV7-8 to TRBJ2-2, with D maybe TRBD1 (6 bases). The ends were cut back, 5 bases at V and 6 bases at J, with 13 bases in the middle. CDR1 and CDR2 from the germline V gene are SGHVS and FQNEAQ. CDR3 length: 14 amino acids. The CDR3 coding sequence is TGTGCCAGCAGCCTAGGACAGAGGGCCGGGGAGCTGTTTTTT. As protein: CASSLGQRAGELFF.

V is TRBV7-9 and J is TRBJ2-3; 9 bases fit TRBD2. The CDR3 has 15 amino acids. V lost 5 bases, J lost 1 base, and 4 bases stayed unmatched. Germline CDR1 SEHNR, CDR2 FQNEAQ (reference sequence). CDR3 DNA: TGTGCCAGCAGCAATAGCGGGAGTGGCACAGATACGCAGTATTTT. It encodes CASSNSGSGTDTQYF.

About this clonotype itself: One junction end disagrees with the germline gene, perhaps due to a read error. The chain carries TRBV7-9 and TRBJ2-7; 9 bases match TRBD1. The germline gives CDR1 SEHNR, CDR2 FQNEAQ (reference sequence). The CDR3 spans 15 residues. As DNA, the CDR3 is TGTGCCAGCAGCCACCCCCCCGGGACAGGGCACGAGCTGTACTTC. Translation gives CASSHPPGTGHELYF.

The chain employs TRBV6-5 and TRBJ1-5; D call uncertain. V was trimmed by 0 bases and J by 0 bases, leaving 0 bases between them. Per germline, CDR1 MNHEY and CDR2 SVGAGI. This CDR3 has 13 amino acids. CDR3 nucleotides: TGTGCCAGCAGTTACTCTAGCAATCAGCCCCAGCATTTT. It is translated as CASSYSSNQPQHF.

This chain uses TRBV19 with TRBJ2-4; weak D call: TRBD2 (6 bases). CDR3 length: 16 residues. Per the germline V gene, CDR1 is LNHDA and CDR2 is SQIVND (reference sequence). Trimming removed 1 base at V and 0 bases at J, with 10 bases between. CDR3 residues: CASSIVGRLAKNIQYF. CDR3 nucleotide sequence: TGTGCCAGTAGTATAGTGGGGAGGCTAGCCAAAAACATTCAGTACTTC.

This clonotype was seen a handful of times. This chain links TRBV5-1 with TRBJ2-3; 8 bases match TRBD1. The ends lost 4 bases at V and 2 bases at J; junction bases unmatched: 15. CDR1 and CDR2 from the germline V gene are SGHRS and YFSETQ. The CDR3 runs to 18 residues. The CDR3 nucleotides read TGCGCCAGCAGCCTCCCGCCTTCGGGACAGGTTTTCACAGATACGCAGTATTTT. It is translated as CASSLPPSGQVFTDTQYF.

This clonotype was seen a handful of times. The rearrangement uses TRBV7-9 and TRBJ1-4, with TRBD1 identical over 7 bases. V lost 5 bases to trimming and J lost 5 bases; unmatched junction nucleotides: 8. The germline V gene encodes CDR1 SEHNR and CDR2 FQNEAQ (reference sequence). The CDR3 length is 15 residues. The CDR3 region is CASSVWDSQNEKLFF. CDR3 bases: TGTGCCAGCAGCGTATGGGACAGCCAAAATGAAAAACTGTTTTTT. Using reference TRBV7-9 and TRBJ1-4 for the parts outside the CDR3, the full variable domain is DTGVSQNPRHKITKRGQNVTFRCDPISEHNRLYWYRQTLGQGPEFLTYFQNEAQLEKSRLLSDRFSAERPKGSFSTLEIQRTEQGDSAMYLCASSVWDSQNEKLFFGSGTQLSVL.

The rearrangement joins TRBV7-6 to TRBJ2-1; D perhaps matches TRBD2 (5 bases). Trimming took off 0 bases at V and 0 bases at J, with 15 bases between the two ends. Per germline, CDR1 SGHVS and CDR2 FNYEAQ. This CDR3 comprises 18 residues. CDR3 protein: CASSLALRRSSSYNEQFF. In DNA, the CDR3 is TGTGCCAGCAGCTTAGCGTTGCGGAGGTCGAGCTCCTACAATGAGCAGTTCTTC.

This clonotype was detected only a few times. This rearrangement joins TRBV11-2 to TRBJ2-7; D uncertain. The CDR3 is 14 amino acids. Germline CDR1 and CDR2: SGHAT and FQNNGV. V lost 3 bases, J lost 5 bases, and 14 bases lay in between. The CDR3 DNA is TGTGCCAGCAGCTTCTTCGACTCCTTTAACGAGCAGTACTTC. Amino acids: CASSFFDSFNEQYF.

This clonotype was found a few times. V usage is TRBV6-5 and J usage is TRBJ1-2; D may be TRBD1 (5 bases). Germline V gives CDR1 MNHEY, CDR2 SVGAGI. The CDR3 totals 16 residues. V was clipped by 3 bases and J by 8 bases, with 22 bases between them. The CDR3 loop is CASSYSRRGIQWGYTF. CDR3 coding DNA: TGTGCCAGCAGTTATTCCCGGCGGGGGATTCAGTGGGGCTACACCTTC.

The gene calls are TRBV5-1 and TRBJ2-7; either TRBD1 or TRBD2 may supply D (5 bases each). The germline CDR1 and CDR2 sequences are SGHRS and YFSETQ. The CDR3 has 14 residues. V dropped 3 bases and J dropped 1 base, with 11 bases sitting between them. Written as DNA, the CDR3 is TGCGCCAGCAGCTCGAGAGGGGAATCCTACGAGCAGTACTTC. It yields the protein CASSSRGESYEQYF.

This clonotype was detected only a few times. The CDR3 DNA reads TGTGCCAGCAGCTTGACAGGTGCAGGTTATACGCAGTATTTT. Amino acid sequence: CASSLTGAGYTQYF. The chain joins TRBV7-2 to TRBJ2-3, with D possibly being TRBD1 (6 bases). The CDR3 is 14 residues long. The germline CDR1 and CDR2 sequences are SGHTA and FQGNSA. Trimming left V 3 bases short and J 7 bases short, with 14 bases between.